This TCR beta chain was found in a study of shared clonotypes between healthy human individuals. V shed 1 base and J 4 bases; nucleotides not matched to a gene: 5. The germline V gene has CDR1 LGHNA and CDR2 YNFKEQ. CDR3 size: 16 residues. Splitting of each subset's genomic DNA was done evenly across several immunoSEQ plates. Original handling: Because ImmunoSEQ provided only junction sequences with no quality scores, the filtering differed. Repertoires were generated with immunoSEQ multiplex PCR, while TCRdb's copy carries only in-frame clones and drops some. V and J calls and clone size are those listed in that table; D and trimming were worked out from the DNA. The sample carries approximately 510,000 clones, around 74% recorded once.

The genes are TRBV4-2 and TRBJ2-1; 9 nucleotides align to TRBD1. This receptor was identified in a woman in her 40s in good health. Some clones in this sample may be carry-over from other donors' samples. Material for sequencing was PBMCs. CDR3 amino acids: CASSQGKGQGYNEQFF. The CDR3 region has the DNA TGTGCCAGCAGCCAAGGAAAGGGACAGGGATACAATGAGCAGTTCTTC.